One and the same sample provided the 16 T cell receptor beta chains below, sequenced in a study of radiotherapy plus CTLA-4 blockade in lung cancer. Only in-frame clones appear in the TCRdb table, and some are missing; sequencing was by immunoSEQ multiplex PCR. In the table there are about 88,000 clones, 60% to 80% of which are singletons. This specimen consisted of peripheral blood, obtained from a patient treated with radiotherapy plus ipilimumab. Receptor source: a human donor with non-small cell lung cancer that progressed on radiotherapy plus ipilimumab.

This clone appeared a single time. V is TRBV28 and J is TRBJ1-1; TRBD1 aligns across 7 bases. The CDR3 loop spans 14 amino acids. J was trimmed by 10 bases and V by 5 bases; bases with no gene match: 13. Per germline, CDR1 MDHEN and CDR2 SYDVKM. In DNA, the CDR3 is TGTGCCAGCAGTCCGATAAAGGGGGCATGGGGAGCTTTCTTT. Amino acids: CASSPIKGAWGAFF.

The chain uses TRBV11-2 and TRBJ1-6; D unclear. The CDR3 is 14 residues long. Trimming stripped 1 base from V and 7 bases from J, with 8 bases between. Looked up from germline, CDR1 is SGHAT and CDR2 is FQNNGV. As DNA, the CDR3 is TGTGCCAGCAGCTTAGGGCAGAGGAATTCACCCCTCCACTTT. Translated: CASSLGQRNSPLHF.

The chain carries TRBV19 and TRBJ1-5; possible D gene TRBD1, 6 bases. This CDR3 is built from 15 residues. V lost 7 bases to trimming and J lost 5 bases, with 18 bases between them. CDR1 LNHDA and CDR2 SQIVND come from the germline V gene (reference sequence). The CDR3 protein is CASTLRGGSDQPQHF. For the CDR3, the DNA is TGTGCCAGTACCCTTCGGGGGGGCAGTGATCAGCCCCAGCATTTT.

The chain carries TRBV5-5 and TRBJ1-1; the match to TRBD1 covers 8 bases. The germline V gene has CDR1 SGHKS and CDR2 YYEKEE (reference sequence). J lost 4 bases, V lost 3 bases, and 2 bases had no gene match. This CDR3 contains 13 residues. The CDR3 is CASSSGTGTEAFF. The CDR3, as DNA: TGTGCCAGCAGCTCTGGGACAGGCACTGAAGCTTTCTTT. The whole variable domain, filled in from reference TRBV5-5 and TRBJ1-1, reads DAGVTQSPTHLIKTRGQQVTLRCSPISGHKSVSWYQQVLGQGPQFIFQYYEKEERGRGNFPDRFSARQFPNYSSELNVNALLLGDSALYLCASSSGTGTEAFFGQGTRLTVV.

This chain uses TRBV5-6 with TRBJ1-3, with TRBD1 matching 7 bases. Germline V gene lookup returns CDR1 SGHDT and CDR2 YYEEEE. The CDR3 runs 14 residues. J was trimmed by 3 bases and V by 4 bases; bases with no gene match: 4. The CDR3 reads CASSRWDSGNTIYF. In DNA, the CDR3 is TGTGCCAGCAGCCGCTGGGACAGTGGAAACACCATATATTTT.

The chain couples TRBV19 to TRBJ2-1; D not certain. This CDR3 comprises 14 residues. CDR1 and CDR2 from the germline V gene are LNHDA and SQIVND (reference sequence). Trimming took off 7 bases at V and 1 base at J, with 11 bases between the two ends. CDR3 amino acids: CASTRYYSYNEQFF. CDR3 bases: TGTGCCAGTACTAGGTACTATTCCTACAATGAGCAGTTCTTC.

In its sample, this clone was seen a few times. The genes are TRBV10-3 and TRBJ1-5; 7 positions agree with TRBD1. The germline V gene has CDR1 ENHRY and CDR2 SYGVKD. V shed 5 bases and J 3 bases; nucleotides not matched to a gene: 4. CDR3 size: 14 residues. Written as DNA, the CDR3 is TGTGCCATCAGTAGGGACAGCAACAATCAGCCCCAGCATTTT. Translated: CAISRDSNNQPQHF.

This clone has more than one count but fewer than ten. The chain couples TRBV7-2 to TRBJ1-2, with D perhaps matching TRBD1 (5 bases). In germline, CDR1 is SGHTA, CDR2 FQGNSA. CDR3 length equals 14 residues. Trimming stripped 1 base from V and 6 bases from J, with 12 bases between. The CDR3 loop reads CASSLGGRVDGYTF. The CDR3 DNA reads TGTGCCAGCAGCTTAGGAGGCAGGGTTGATGGCTACACCTTC.

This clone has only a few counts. CDR3 bases: TGTGCCAGCAGCCCTTCGACAGGCTACAATGAGCAGTTCTTC. This translates into CASSPSTGYNEQFF. V is TRBV7-9 and J is TRBJ2-1; a weak D match, TRBD1 (6 bases). The CDR3 runs 14 residues. V shed 5 bases and J shed 3 bases, with 11 bases lying between them. Germline lookup yields CDR1 SEHNR and CDR2 FQNEAQ (reference sequence).

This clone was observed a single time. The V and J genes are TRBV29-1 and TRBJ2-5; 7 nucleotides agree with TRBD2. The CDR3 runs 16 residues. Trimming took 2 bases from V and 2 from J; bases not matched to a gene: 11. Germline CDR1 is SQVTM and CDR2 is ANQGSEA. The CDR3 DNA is TGCAGCGTTGAAAGCGGGGCGGGAGTGGGGCAAGAGACCCAGTACTTC. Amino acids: CSVESGAGVGQETQYF.

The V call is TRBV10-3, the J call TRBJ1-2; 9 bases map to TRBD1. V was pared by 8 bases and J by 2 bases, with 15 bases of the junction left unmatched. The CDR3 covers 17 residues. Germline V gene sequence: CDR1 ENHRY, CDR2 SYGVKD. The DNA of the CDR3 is TGTGCCATCTCGTCTTCGGCGCGACAGGGGGGGAACTATGGCTACACCTTC. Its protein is CAISSSARQGGNYGYTF.

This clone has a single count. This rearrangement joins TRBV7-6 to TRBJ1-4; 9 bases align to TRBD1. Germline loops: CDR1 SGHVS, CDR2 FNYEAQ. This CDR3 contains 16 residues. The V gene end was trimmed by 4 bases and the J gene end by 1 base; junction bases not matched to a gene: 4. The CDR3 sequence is CASSSRQGGTNEKLFF. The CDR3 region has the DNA TGTGCCAGCAGCTCTCGACAGGGGGGAACTAATGAAAAACTGTTTTTT. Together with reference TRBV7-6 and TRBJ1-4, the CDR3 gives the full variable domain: GAGVSQSPRYKVTKRGQDVALRCDPISGHVSLYWYRQALGQGPEFLTYFNYEAQQDKSGLPNDRFSAERPEGSISTLTIQRTEQRDSAMYRCASSSRQGGTNEKLFFGSGTQLSVL.

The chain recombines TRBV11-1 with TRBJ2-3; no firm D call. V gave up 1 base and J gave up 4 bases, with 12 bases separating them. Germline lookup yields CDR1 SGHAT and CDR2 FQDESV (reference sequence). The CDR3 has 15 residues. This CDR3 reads CASSLGLENADTQYF. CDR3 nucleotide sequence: TGTGCCAGCAGCTTAGGGCTAGAGAACGCAGATACGCAGTATTTT.

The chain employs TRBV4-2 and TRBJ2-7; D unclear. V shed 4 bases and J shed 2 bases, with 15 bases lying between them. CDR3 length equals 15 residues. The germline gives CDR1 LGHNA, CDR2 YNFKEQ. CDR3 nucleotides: TGTGCCAGCAGCCCCACGTTGGAGCCTACCTACGAGCAGTACTTC. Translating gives CASSPTLEPTYEQYF.

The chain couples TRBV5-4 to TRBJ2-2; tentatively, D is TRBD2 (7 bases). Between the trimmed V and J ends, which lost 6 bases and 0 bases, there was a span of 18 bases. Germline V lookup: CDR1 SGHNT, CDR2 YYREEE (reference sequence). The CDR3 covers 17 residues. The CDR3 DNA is TGTGCCAGCACCTCGACGGGGGGCGCGGCGAACACCGGGGAGCTGTTTTTT. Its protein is CASTSTGGAANTGELFF.

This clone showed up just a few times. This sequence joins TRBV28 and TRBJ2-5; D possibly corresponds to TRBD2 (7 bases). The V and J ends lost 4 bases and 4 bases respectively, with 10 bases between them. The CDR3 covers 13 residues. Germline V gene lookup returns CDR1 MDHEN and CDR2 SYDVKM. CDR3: CASSSGGGETQYF. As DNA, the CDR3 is TGTGCCAGCAGTTCGGGGGGCGGAGAGACCCAGTACTTC. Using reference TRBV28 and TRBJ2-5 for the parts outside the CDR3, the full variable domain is DVKVTQSSRYLVKRTGEKVFLECVQDMDHENMFWYRQDPGLGLRLIYFSYDVKMKEKGDIPEGYSVSREKKERFSLILESASTNQTSMYLCASSSGGGETQYFGPGTRLLVL.